This TCR beta chain emerged from a study of T-cell memory formation after mild COVID-19. On the study more broadly: In these data, TCR clusters were largely donor specific.

Sample barcodes and UMIs were carried by the TCR alpha and TCR beta cDNA libraries that 5'RACE generated with constant-segment primers. TCRdb processed the 5' RACE reads anew with MiXCR; each CDR3 protein has one entry. The table lists 350,000 to 500,000 distinct CDR3 sequences, about a quarter of them singletons. The CDR3 is 16 amino acids. Germline-derived CDR1 and CDR2 are LNHDA and SQIVND (reference sequence). Trimming removed 1 base from V and 5 bases from J; junction bases left unmatched: 6. In regard to this clonotype: Its matching antigen is unknown.

Overall study results and limits: Clones shrinking from day 15 to 85 showed even CD4/CD8 mixes; later expanders tilted CD4+.

The sequenced material came from PBMCs or a T cell subset sorted from them (not recorded which). This clonotype originated in an adult woman who had mild COVID-19 (a few samples of this study predate the infection). Cell type and time point are not known. The rearrangement links TRBV19 to TRBJ2-1, with TRBD2 matching 9 bases. The CDR3 region is CASSIVQRGDNNEQFF. CDR3 sequence (DNA): TGTGCCAGTAGTATAGTCCAGCGGGGGGATAACAATGAGCAGTTCTTC.